This TCR beta chain emerged from a study of glioma-infiltrating T cells (dated by TCRdb to 2016 to 2018). For context, the study as a whole: Sequencing of TCR alpha- and beta-chain repertoires was performed on glioma tissue, on non-neoplastic brain tissue, and on matched peripheral blood mononuclear cells. Three low-grade glioma patients, under ten primary glioblastoma patients and three non-glioma patients contributing non-neoplastic brain tissue were included in the paired cohort. To measure divergence between tissue and blood T-cell populations, each tissue-infiltrating repertoire was compared with the peripheral blood repertoire of the same patient.

General study outcomes and caveats: Small numbers underpinned the group comparisons: several glioblastoma patients, three low-grade glioma patients and three non-neoplastic patients. Very few CDR3 sequences were found to be shared between tissue and blood, and this scarcity was attributed to high CDR3 diversity and limited sampling. VJ-independent divergence between tissue and blood was below expectation in non-neoplastic patients but above expectation in all gliomas, especially low-grade gliomas.

Trimmed from V: 3 bases; trimmed from J: 2 bases; junction bases lacking a gene match: 6. CDR1 MDHEN and CDR2 SYDVKM are derived from the germline V gene. From the cysteine up to the phenylalanine, the CDR3 has a length of 15 residues. This entry keeps only the CDR3 DNA: 45 bases, framed from base 1. The table lists this clonotype with many counts. No antigen is known for it. No base qualities exist here, and no much larger clone lies one base off it. TCR alpha and beta CDR3 regions were amplified with the iRepertoire nested amplicon-rescue multiplex PCR (arm-PCR) platform from RNA. One-step reverse transcription and amplification used roughly 90-400 ng of tissue mRNA or PBMC total RNA as input. Following bead purification, Illumina adapters were added by a secondary multiplex PCR, and libraries between 200 and 400 bp were gel-purified. Libraries carried internal 6-nucleotide barcodes used for demultiplexing. Sequencing of the libraries was done on an Illumina MiSeq using 2x220 or 2x250 nucleotide paired-end reads. In the paper's pipeline: Paired reads were merged using FLASH 1.2.11 and aligned with BWA-MEM to the GRCh37 human genome, and TRA and TRB reads were then extracted. V and J assignment used an IMGT-derived reference of cassette sequences and CDR3 motifs that included pseudogenes. Three-frame translation of reads was performed, and productive CDR3s were defined as those with a C...FGXG motif and no stop codons. A clonotype was defined as a unique combination of a V-J cassette pair and a CDR3 amino acid sequence. Reads were filtered by Hamming distance, thresholded by each sample's sequence error rate in mapped regions. The public sequencing data were trimmed at Q25 with fastp and processed into clonotypes with MiXCR by TCRdb, which kept only in-frame beta chains. CDR3 protein sequences are deduplicated, and each keeps its most common genes and DNA. The V and J calls reflect TCRdb's pipeline rather than the authors' work. The sample records about 110,000 distinct CDR3 sequences, less than 30% of which are singletons. In total, the top ten clones hold approximately 35% of the sample.

The chain uses TRBV28 and TRBJ2-5, and 7 junction bases match TRBD1. Material for sequencing was glioma tissue, nonneoplastic brain tissue, or PBMCs (not recorded which). The TCR comes from a human donor with low-grade glioma or glioblastoma, undergoing nonglioma brain surgery, or in good health (not recorded which). The CDR3 amino acid sequence is: CASSFLSDRQETQYF. The bases are TGTGCCAGCAGTTTCCTCTCGGACAGGCAAGAGACCCAGTACTTC.